This record looks at one T cell receptor (beta chain) sequence and its context. The sample comes from a study of blood T cell repertoires in COVID-19. V shed 6 bases and J 4 bases; nucleotides not matched to a gene: 10. The CDR3 length is 16 residues. Germline CDR1 reads MNHEY; CDR2 reads SVGEGT. TCRdb keeps only in-frame clones here, not all; method: immunoSEQ multiplex PCR. The sample consists of tens of thousands of clones, roughly 90% of them appearing once. The sequencing sample was made of peripheral blood. J is TRBJ2-2 and V is TRBV6-2 or TRBV6-3, with TRBD2 identical over 8 bases. The origin of this receptor is a woman aged 60-75 years with acute or convalescent COVID-19. This CDR3 is CASSPGGGLSTGELFF. The CDR3 DNA sequence: TGTGCCAGCAGCCCCGGGGGGGGACTATCCACCGGGGAGCTGTTTTTT.